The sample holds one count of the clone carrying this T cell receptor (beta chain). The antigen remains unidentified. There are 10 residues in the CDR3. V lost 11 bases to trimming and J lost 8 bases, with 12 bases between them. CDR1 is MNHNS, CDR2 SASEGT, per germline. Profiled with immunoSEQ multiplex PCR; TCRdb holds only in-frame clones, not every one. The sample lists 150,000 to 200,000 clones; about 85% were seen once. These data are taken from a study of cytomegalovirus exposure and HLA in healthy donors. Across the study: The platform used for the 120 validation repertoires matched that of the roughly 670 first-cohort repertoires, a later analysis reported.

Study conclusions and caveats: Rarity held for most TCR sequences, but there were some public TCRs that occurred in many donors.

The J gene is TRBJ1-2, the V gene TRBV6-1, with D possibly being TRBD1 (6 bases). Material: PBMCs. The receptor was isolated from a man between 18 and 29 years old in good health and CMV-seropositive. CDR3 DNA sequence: TGTGCCGTAACAGGGAACGGCTACACCTTC. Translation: CAVTGNGYTF.